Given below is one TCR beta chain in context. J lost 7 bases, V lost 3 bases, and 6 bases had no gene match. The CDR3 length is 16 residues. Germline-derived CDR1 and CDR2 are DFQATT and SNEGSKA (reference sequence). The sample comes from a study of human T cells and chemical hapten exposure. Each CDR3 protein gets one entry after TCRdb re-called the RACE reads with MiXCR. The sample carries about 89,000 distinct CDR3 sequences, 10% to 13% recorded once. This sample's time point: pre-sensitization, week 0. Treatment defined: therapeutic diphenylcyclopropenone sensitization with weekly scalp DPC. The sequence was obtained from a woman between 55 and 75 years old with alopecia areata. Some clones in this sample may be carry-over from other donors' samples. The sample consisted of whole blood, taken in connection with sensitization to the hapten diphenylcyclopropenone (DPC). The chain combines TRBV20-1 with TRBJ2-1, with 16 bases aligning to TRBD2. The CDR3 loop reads CSASGTSGGAPNEQFF. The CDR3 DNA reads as TGCAGTGCTAGTGGGACTAGCGGGGGGGCTCCTAATGAGCAGTTCTTC.